This is a list of T cell receptor beta chains from one sample in a study of shared clonotypes between healthy human individuals. The method was immunoSEQ multiplex PCR; TCRdb's version includes in-frame clones alone and lacks a portion of them. The top ten hold under 0.45% of the sample, which has more than 1.2 million clones, approximately 98.5% seen once. Sample: naive CD4+ T cells sorted from blood. These TCRs come from a man aged 25-45 years in good health. Both conserved end residues are part of each CDR3.

TRBV7-6	TRBJ2-5	CASSLPGRERVGAQYF
TRBV4-2	TRBJ2-1	CASSHERARTSGRNNEQFF
TRBV5-1	TRBJ2-1	CASSRSYNEQFF
TRBV27	TRBJ2-1	CASRRPGLVSYNEQFF
TRBV5-1	TRBJ2-7	CASSYRGNPYEQYF
TRBV9	TRBJ2-3	CASSVAPTDTQYF
TRBV27	TRBJ2-3	CATRESFSGMGVTDTQYF
TRBV20-1	TRBJ2-7	CSPDYEQYF
TRBV28	TRBJ1-3	CASSLPQGLGSGNTIYF
TRBV4-1	TRBJ1-5	CASSQDEVRVNQPQHF
TRBV29-1	TRBJ2-1	CSVGLVIEQFF
TRBV21-1	TRBJ2-3	CASAYPVRYTQYF
TRBV6-5	TRBJ2-1	CASYISGEQFF
TRBV7-2	TRBJ2-5	CASRTGGRETQYF
TRBV5-4	TRBJ2-3	CASSSRTVVNTDTQYF
TRBV20-1	TRBJ2-7	CSTYPEQYF
TRBV25-1	TRBJ1-1	CASSDSVGEAFF
TRBV7-2	TRBJ2-2	CASSSRGLGLAGGELFF
TRBV4-3	TRBJ2-3	CASSQDSTSGGRDTQYF
TRBV30	TRBJ1-4	CAGSRGRDEKLFF
TRBV5-5	TRBJ2-7	CASSLAVGVNEQYF
TRBV5-4	TRBJ2-7	CASSRSTGLAEYF
TRBV23-1	TRBJ1-2	CASSQLSPLNYGYTF
TRBV4-3	TRBJ2-1	CASSQDESAYNEQFF
TRBV28	TRBJ2-1	CASSPRRGQFF
TRBV11-2	TRBJ2-1	CASSLAAGEQFF
TRBV7-6	TRBJ1-2	CASSVKGATYGYTF
TRBV9	TRBJ2-2	CASSVVRTGELFF
TRBV29-1	TRBJ2-1	CSVEDLSRKPTGGKAGSSYNEQFF
TRBV13	TRBJ2-7	CASSFRRQDNVHEQYF
TRBV27	TRBJ2-7	CASRRSLAGASSYEQYF
TRBV5-1	TRBJ1-1	CASSPDGTPNTEAFF
TRBV7-9	TRBJ2-7	CASSSGGTAQTGGHYEQYF
TRBV5-1	TRBJ2-4	CASSLGGHIAKNIQYF
TRBV9	TRBJ2-3	CASSVGAGGDTQYF
TRBV30	TRBJ1-3	CARASGNTIYF
TRBV6-5	TRBJ2-5	CASRELGGGETQYF
TRBV11-3	TRBJ2-3	CASSRGLVSDTQYF
TRBV19	TRBJ1-5	CASSILDSLNSNQPQHF
TRBV6-6	TRBJ2-7	CASREGRNRYGQYF
TRBV11-2	TRBJ2-7	CASSSGNSSYEQYF
TRBV13	TRBJ2-1	CASSLTAVPYNEQFF
TRBV13	TRBJ2-1	CASSYVPPGLGNNEQFF
TRBV5-5	TRBJ2-1	CASSPDWMYNEQFF
TRBV15	TRBJ2-3	CATRLSGSFTDTQYF